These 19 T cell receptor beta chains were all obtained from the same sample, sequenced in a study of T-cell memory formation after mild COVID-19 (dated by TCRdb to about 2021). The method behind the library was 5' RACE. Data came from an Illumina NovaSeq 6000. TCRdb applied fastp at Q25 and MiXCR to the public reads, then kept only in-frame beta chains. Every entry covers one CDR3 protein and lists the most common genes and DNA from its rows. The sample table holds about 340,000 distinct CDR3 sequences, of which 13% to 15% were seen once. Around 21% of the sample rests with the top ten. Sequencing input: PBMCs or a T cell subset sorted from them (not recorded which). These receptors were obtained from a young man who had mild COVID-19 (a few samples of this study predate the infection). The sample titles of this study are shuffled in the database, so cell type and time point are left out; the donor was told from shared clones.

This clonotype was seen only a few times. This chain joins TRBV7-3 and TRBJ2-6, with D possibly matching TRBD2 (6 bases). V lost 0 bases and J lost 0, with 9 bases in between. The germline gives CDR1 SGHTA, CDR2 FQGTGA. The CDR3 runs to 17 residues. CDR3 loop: CASSLTPGGSGANVLTF. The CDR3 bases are TGTGCCAGCAGCTTAACCCCCGGGGGCTCTGGGGCCAACGTCCTGACTTTC.

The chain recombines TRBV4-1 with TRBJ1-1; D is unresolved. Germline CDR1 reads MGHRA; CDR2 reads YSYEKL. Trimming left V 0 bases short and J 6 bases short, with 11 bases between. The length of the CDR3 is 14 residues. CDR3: CASSQERMGPEAFF. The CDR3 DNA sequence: TGCGCCAGCAGCCAAGAACGAATGGGTCCTGAAGCTTTCTTT.

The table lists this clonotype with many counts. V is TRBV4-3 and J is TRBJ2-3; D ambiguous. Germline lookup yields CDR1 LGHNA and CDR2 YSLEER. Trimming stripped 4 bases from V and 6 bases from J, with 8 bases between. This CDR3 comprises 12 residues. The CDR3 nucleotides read TGCGCCAGCAGCCCAATGGGGGATACGCAGTATTTT. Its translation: CASSPMGDTQYF.

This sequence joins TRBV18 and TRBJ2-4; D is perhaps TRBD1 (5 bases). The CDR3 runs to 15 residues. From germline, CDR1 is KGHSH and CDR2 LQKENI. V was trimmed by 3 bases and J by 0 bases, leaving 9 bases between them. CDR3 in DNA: TGTGCCAGCTCACCGGACATGGGAGCCAAAAACATTCAGTACTTC. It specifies CASSPDMGAKNIQYF.

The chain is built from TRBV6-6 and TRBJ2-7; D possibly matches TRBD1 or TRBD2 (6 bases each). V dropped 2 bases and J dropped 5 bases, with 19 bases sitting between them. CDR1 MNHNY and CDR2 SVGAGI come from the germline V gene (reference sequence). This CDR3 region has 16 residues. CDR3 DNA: TGTGCCAGCAGTTACCCTACATTCACAGGGAGGCACGAGCAGTACTTC. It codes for CASSYPTFTGRHEQYF.

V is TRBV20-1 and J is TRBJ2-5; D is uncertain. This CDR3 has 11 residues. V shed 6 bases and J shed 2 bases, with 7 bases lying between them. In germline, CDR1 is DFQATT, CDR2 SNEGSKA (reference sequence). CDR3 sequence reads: CSAWSQETQYF. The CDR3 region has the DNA TGCAGTGCGTGGAGTCAAGAGACCCAGTACTTC.

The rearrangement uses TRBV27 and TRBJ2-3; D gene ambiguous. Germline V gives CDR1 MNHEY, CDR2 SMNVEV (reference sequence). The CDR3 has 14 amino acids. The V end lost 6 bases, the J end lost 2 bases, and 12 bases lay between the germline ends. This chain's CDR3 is CASRTASSTDTQYF. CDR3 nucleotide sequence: TGTGCCAGCAGGACTGCCTCCTCCACAGATACGCAGTATTTT.

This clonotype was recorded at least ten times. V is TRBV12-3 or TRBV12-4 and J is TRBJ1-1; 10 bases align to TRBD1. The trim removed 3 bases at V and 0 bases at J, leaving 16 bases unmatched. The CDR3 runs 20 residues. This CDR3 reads CASSFLRGGTGDLVNTEAFF. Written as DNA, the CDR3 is TGTGCCAGCAGTTTTCTTAGGGGCGGGACAGGGGATCTCGTGAACACTGAAGCTTTCTTT.

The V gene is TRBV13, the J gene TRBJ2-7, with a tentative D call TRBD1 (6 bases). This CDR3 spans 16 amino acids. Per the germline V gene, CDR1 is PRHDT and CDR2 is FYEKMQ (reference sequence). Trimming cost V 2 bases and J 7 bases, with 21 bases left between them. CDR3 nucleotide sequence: TGTGCCAGCAGCTTATTAGACGGGGTGGGGGCTCGGGAGCAGTACTTC. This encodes CASSLLDGVGAREQYF.

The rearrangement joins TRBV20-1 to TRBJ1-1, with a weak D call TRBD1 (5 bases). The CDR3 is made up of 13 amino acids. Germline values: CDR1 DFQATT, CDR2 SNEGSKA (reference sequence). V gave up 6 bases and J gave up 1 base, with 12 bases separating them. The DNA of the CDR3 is TGCAGTGCATTACCTCAGGGGAACACTGAAGCTTTCTTT. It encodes CSALPQGNTEAFF.

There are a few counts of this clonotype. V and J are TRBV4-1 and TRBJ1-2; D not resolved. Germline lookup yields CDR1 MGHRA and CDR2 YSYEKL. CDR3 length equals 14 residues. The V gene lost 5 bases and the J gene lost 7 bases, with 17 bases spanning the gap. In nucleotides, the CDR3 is TGCGCCAGCAGCTCCAGGAATCCGACGGGTGGCTACACCTTC. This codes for CASSSRNPTGGYTF.

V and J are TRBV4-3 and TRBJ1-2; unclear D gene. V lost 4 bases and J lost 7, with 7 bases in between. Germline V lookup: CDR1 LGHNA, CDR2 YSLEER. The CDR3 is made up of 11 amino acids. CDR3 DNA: TGCGCCAGCAGCCGTGCGGGTGGCTACACCTTC. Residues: CASSRAGGYTF.

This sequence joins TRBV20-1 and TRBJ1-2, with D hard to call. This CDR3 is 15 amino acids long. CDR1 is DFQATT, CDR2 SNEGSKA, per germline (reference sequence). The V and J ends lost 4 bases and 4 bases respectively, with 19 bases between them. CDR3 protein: CSATTGLAGLYGYTF. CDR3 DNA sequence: TGCAGTGCTACTACGGGTCTAGCGGGCCTCTATGGCTACACCTTC.

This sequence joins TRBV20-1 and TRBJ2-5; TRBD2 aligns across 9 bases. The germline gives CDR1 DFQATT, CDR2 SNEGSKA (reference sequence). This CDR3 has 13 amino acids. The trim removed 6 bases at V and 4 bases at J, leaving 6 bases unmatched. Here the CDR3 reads CSALAGKSETQYF. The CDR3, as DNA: TGCAGTGCCCTAGCGGGAAAATCAGAGACCCAGTACTTC.

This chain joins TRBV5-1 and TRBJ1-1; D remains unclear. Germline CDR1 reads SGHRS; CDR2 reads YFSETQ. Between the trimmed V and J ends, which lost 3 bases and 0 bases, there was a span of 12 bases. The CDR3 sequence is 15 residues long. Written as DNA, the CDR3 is TGCGCCAGCAGCTCCGACACAGTAGTGAACACTGAAGCTTTCTTT. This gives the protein CASSSDTVVNTEAFF.

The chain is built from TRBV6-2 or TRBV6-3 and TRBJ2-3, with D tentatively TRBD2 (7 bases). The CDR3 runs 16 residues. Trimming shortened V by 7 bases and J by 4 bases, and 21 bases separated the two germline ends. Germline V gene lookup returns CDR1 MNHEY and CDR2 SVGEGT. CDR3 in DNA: TGTGCCAGCAAGAGGGTAGTCCGGGGGGCAGCAGATACGCAGTATTTT. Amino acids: CASKRVVRGAADTQYF.

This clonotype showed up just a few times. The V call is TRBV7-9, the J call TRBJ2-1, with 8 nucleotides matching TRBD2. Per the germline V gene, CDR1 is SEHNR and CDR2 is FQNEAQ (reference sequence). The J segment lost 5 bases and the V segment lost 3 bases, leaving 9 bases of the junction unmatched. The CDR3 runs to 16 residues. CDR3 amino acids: CASSFPERGNNNEQFF. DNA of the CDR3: TGTGCCAGCAGCTTCCCAGAGCGGGGGAACAACAATGAGCAGTTCTTC. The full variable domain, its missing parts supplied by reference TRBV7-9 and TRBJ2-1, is DTGVSQNPRHKITKRGQNVTFRCDPISEHNRLYWYRQTLGQGPEFLTYFQNEAQLEKSRLLSDRFSAERPKGSFSTLEIQRTEQGDSAMYLCASSFPERGNNNEQFFGPGTRLTVL.

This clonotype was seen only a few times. The CDR3 DNA sequence: TGTGCCAGCAGCCGGACAGGGCAGACCCAGTACTTC. Protein: CASSRTGQTQYF. V and J are TRBV12-3 or TRBV12-4 and TRBJ2-5; 8 nucleotides agree with TRBD1. This CDR3 contains 12 residues. With V trimmed by 6 bases and J by 6 bases, 3 bases remained unmatched.

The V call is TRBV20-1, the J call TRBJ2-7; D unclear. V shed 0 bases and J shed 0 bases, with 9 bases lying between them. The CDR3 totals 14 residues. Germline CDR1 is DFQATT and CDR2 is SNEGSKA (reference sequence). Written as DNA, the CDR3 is TGCAGTGCTAGAGATTCCGCCATCTCCTACGAGCAGTACTTC. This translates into CSARDSAISYEQYF.